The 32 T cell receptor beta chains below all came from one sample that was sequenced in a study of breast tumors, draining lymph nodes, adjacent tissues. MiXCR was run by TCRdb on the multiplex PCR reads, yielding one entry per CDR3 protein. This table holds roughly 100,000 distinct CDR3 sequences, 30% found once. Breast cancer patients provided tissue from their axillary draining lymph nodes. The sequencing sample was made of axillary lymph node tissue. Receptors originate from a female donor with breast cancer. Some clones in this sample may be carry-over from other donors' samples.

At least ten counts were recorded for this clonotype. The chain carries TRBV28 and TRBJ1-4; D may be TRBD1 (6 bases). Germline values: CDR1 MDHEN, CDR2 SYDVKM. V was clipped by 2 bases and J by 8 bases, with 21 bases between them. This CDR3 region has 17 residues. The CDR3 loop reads CASSLPGGGLLREKLFF. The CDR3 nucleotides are TGTGCCAGCAGTTTACCGGGTGGGGGCCTTTTGAGGGAAAAACTGTTTTTT.

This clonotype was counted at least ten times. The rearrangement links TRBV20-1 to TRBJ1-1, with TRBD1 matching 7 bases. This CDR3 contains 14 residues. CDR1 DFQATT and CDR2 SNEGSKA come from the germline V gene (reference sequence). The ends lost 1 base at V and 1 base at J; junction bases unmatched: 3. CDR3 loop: CSARARQGNTEAFF. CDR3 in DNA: TGCAGTGCTAGAGCCAGACAGGGGAACACTGAAGCTTTCTTT.

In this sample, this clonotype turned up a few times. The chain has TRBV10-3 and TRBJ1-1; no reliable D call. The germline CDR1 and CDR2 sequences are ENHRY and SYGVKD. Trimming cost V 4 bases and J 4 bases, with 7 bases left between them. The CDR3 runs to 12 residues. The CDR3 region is CAISVAGTEAFF. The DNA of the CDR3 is TGTGCCATCAGTGTGGCGGGCACTGAAGCTTTCTTT.

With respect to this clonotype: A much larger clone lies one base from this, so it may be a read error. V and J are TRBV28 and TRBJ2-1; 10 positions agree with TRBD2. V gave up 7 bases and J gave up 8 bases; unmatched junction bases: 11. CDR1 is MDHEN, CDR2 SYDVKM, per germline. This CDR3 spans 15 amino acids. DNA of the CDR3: TGTGCCAGCACTTCCAGCGGGAGGGCCGACCATGAGCAGTTCTTC. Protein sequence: CASTSSGRADHEQFF.

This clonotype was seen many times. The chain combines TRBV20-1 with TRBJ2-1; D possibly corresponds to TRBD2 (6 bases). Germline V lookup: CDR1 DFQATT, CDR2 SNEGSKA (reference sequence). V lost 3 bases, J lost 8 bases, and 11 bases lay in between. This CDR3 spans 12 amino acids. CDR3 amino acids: CSARQWGDEQFF. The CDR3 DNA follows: TGCAGTGCTAGGCAGTGGGGGGATGAGCAGTTCTTC.

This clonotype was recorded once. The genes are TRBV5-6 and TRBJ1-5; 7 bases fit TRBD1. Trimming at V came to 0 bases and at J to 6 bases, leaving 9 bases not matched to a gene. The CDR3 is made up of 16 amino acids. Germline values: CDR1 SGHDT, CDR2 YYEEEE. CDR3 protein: CASSLALQGGSQPQHF. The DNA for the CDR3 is TGTGCCAGCAGCTTGGCCCTTCAGGGGGGAAGTCAGCCCCAGCATTTT.

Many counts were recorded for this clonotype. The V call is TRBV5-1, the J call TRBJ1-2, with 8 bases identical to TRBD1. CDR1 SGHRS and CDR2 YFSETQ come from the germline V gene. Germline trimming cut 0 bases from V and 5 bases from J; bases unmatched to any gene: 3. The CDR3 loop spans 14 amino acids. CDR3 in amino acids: CASSLGQGNYGYTF. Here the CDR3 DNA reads TGCGCCAGCAGCTTGGGACAGGGGAATTATGGCTACACCTTC. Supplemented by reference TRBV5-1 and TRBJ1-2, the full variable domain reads KAGVTQTPRYLIKTRGQQVTLSCSPISGHRSVSWYQQTPGQGLQFLFEYFSETQRNKGNFPGRFSGRQFSNSRSEMNVSTLELGDSALYLCASSLGQGNYGYTFGSGTRLTVV.

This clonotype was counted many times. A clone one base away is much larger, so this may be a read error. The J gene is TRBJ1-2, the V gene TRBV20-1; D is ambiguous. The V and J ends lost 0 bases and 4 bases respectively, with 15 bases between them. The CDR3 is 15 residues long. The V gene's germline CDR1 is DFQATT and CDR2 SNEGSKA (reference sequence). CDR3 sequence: CSARDVKGWTYGYTF. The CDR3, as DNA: TGCAGTGCTAGAGATGTTAAGGGTTGGACCTATGGCTACACCTTC.

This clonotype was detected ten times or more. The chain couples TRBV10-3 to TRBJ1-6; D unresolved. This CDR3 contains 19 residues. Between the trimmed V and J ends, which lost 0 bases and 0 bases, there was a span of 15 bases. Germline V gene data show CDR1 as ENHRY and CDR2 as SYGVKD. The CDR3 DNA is TGTGCCATCAGTGAGTCGACTGTCAGGTCGAGCTCCTATAATTCACCCCTCCACTTT. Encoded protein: CAISESTVRSSSYNSPLHF.

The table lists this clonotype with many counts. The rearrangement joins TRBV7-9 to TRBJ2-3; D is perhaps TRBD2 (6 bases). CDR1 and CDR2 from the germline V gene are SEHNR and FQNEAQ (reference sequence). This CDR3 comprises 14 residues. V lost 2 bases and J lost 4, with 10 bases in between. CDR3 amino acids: CASSLSSGADTQYF. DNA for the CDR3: TGTGCCAGCAGCTTATCTTCGGGAGCAGATACGCAGTATTTT.

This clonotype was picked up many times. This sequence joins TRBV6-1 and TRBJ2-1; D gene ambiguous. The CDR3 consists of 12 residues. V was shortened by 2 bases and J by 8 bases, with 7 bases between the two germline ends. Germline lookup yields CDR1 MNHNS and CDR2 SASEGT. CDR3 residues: CASSETHHEQFF. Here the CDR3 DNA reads TGTGCCAGCAGTGAAACGCACCATGAGCAGTTCTTC.

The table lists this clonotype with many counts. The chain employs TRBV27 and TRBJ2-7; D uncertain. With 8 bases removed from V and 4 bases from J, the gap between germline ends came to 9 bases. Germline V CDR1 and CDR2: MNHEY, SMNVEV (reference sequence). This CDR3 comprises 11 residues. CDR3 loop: CASRTGYEQYF. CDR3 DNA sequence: TGTGCCAGCCGGACGGGTTACGAGCAGTACTTC.

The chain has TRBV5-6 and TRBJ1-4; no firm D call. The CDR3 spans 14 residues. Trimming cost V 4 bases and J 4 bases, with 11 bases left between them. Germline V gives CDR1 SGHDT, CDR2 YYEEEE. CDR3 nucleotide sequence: TGTGCCAGCAGCCTCAGGCACCGTAATGAAAAACTGTTTTTT. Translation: CASSLRHRNEKLFF.

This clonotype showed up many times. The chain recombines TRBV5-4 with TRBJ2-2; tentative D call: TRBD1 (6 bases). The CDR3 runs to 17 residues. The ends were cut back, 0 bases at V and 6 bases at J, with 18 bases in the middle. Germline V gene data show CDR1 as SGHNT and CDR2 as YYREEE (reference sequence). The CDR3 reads CASSLVQGIGSAGELFF. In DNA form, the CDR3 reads TGTGCCAGCAGCTTGGTACAGGGAATAGGGTCGGCCGGGGAGCTGTTTTTT.

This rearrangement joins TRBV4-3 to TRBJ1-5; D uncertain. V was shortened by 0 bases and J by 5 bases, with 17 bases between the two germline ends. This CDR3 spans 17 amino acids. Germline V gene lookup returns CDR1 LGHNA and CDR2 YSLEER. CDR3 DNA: TGCGCCAGCAGCCAAGACCGGAGGACTAGTCTGGATCAGCCCCAGCATTTT. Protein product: CASSQDRRTSLDQPQHF.

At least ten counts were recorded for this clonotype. Written as DNA, the CDR3 is TGTGCCTGGAGGGGACTAGGGTACGAGCAGTACTTC. Amino acid sequence: CAWRGLGYEQYF. V gene TRBV30 combines with J gene TRBJ2-7, with 8 bases fitting TRBD2. The germline CDR1 and CDR2 sequences are GTSNPN and SVGIG (reference sequence). The trim removed 3 bases at V and 4 bases at J, leaving 2 bases unmatched. The CDR3 contains 12 residues.

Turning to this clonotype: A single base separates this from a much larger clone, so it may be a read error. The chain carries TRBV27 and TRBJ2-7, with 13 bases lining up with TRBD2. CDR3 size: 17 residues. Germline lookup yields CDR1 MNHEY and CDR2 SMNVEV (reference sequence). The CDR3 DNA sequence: TGTGCCTGCAGCCTAACGGCCAGACTAGCGGGAGGAAGCGAGCAGTACTTC. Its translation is CACSLTARLAGGSEQYF.

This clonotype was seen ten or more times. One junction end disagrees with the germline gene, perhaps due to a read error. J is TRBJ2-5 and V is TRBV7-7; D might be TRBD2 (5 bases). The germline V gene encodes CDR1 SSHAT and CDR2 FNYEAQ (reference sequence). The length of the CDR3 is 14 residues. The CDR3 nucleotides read TGTGCTAGCAGCTTAGCGTGGGGTGCCGAGACCCAGTACTTC. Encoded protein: CASSLAWGAETQYF.

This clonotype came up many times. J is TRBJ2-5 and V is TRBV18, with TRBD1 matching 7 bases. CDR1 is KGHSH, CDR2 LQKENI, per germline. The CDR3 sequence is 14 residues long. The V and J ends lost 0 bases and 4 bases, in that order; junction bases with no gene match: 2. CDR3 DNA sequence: TGTGCCAGCTCACCACCGCCAGGGGGAGAGACCCAGTACTTC. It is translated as CASSPPPGGETQYF.

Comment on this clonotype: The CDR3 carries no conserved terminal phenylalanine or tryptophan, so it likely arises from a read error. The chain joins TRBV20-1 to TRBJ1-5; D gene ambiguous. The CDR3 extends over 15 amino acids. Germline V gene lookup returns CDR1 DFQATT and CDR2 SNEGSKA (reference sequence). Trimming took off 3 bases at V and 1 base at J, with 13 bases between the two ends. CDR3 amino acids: CSARVGRMSNQPQHL. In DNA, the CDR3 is TGCAGTGCTAGGGTTGGCCGTATGAGCAATCAGCCCCAGCATTTA.

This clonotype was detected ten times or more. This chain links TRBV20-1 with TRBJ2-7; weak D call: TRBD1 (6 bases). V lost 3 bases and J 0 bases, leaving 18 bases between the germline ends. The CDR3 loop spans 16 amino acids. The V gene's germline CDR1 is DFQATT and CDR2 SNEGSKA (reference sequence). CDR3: CSARRPGHSSSYEQYF. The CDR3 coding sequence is TGCAGTGCTAGGAGACCGGGACACTCGAGCTCCTACGAGCAGTACTTC.

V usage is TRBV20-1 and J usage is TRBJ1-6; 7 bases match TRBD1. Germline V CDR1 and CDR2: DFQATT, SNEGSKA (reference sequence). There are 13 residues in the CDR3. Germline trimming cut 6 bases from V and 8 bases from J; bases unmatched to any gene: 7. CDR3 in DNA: TGCAGTGCCCTCGACAGGGTTGATTCACCCCTCCACTTT. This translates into CSALDRVDSPLHF.

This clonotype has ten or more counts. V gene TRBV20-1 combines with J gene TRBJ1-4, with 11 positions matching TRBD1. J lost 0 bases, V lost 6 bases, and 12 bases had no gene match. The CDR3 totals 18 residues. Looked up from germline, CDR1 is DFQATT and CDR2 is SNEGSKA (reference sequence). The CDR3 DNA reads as TGCAGTGCGAAGGGGACAGGGGGGTTTCCCGCAACTAATGAAAAACTGTTTTTT. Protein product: CSAKGTGGFPATNEKLFF.

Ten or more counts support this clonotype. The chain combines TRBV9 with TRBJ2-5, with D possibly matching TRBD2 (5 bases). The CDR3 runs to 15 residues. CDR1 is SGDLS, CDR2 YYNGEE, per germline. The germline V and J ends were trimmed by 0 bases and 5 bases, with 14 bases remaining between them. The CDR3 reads CASSVGSSQRETQYF. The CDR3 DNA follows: TGTGCCAGCAGCGTAGGGTCTAGCCAACGGGAGACCCAGTACTTC.

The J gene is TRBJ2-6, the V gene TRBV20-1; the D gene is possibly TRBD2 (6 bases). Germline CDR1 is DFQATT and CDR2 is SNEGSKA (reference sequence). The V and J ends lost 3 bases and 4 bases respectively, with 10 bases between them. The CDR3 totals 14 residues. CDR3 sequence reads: CSAREGIGANVLTF. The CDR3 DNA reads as TGCAGTGCTAGGGAGGGAATAGGGGCCAACGTCCTGACTTTC.

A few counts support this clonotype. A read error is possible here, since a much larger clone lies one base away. CDR3 nucleotide sequence: TGTGCCAGCAGCTACGGGACAGCGAACTATGGCTACACCTTC. Translating gives CASSYGTANYGYTF. V and J are TRBV5-6 and TRBJ1-2, with 7 positions matching TRBD1. Looked up from germline, CDR1 is SGHDT and CDR2 is YYEEEE. Trimming at V came to 3 bases and at J to 2 bases, leaving 4 bases not matched to a gene. This CDR3 has 14 residues.

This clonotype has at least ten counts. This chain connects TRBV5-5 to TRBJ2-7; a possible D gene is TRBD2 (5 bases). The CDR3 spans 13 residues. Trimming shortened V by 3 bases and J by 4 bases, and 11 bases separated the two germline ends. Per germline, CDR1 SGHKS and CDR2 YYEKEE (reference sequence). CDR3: CASSSWTSYEQYF. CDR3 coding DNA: TGTGCCAGCAGCTCTTGGACTTCTTACGAGCAGTACTTC. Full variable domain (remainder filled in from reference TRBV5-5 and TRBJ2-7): DAGVTQSPTHLIKTRGQQVTLRCSPISGHKSVSWYQQVLGQGPQFIFQYYEKEERGRGNFPDRFSARQFPNYSSELNVNALLLGDSALYLCASSSWTSYEQYFGPGTRLTVT.

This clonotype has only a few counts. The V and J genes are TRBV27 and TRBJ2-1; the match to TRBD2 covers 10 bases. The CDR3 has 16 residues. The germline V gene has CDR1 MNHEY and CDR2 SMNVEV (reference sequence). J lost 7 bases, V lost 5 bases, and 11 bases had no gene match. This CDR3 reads CASSEFSTSGWNEQFF. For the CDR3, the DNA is TGTGCCAGCAGTGAATTCTCGACTAGCGGGTGGAATGAGCAGTTCTTC.

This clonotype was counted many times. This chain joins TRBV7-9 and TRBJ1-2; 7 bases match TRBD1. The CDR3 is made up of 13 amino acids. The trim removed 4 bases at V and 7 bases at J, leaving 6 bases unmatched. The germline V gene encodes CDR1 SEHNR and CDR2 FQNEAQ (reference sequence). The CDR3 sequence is CASSSDRVRGYTF. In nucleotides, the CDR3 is TGTGCCAGCAGCTCCGACAGGGTACGTGGCTACACCTTC.

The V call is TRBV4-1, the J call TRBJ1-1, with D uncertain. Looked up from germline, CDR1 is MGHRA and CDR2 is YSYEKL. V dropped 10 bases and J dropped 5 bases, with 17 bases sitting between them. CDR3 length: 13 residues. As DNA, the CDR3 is TGCGCCACCCTTTTGAGGTCGGGAACTGAAGCTTTCTTT. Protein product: CATLLRSGTEAFF.

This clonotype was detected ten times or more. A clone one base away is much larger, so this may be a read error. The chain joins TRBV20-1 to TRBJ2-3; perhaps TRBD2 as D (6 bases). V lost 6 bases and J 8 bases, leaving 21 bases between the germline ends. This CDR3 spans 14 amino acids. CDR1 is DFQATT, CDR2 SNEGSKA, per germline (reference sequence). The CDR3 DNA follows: TGCAGTGCGGAACCGGGACTTGGTGCAGCTACGCAGTATTTT. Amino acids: CSAEPGLGAATQYF.

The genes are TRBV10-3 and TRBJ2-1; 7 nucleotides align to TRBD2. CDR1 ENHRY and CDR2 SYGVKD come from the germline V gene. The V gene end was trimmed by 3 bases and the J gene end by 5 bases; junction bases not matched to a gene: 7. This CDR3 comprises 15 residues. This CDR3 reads CAISDPPAGDNEQFF. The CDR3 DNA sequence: TGTGCCATCAGTGACCCTCCCGCGGGGGACAATGAGCAGTTCTTC.